The source of this T cell receptor beta chain is a study of T cell changes during pregnancy in multiple sclerosis (dated by TCRdb to about 2019). Background for the entire study: The study examined how the T cell repertoire changed over the course of pregnancy in women with multiple sclerosis.

The germline V gene gives CDR1 as SNHLY and CDR2 as FYNNEI. Its CDR3 holds 15 amino acids, cysteine through phenylalanine. CDR3 DNA only is kept here, 45 bases in frame from base 1. V lost 6 bases and J lost 2 bases, and the count of bases not matched to a germline gene is 9. This clone was found a few times. The antigen it binds to is not known. No quality values exist for individual bases; no much larger clone is one base distant. Library method: the immunoSEQ multiplex PCR assay. TCRdb re-hosts the immuneACCESS table, in-frame sequences only. Its copies lack some clones; in the studies checked, an unresolved V gene accounts for under half of them, and the cause for the rest is not known. The sample table contains roughly 46,000 clones; only one count was recorded for 92% of them. The top ten clonotypes cover 2% to 2.5% of the sample.

Specimen: peripheral blood, collected in the third trimester of pregnancy. The chain uses TRBV2 and TRBJ1-1, with 7 bases aligning to TRBD1. The source of this sequence is a female donor with multiple sclerosis, enrolled in a pregnancy study. CDR3 loop: CASRDRRFVNTEAFF. The DNA sequence is TGTGCCAGCAGGGACAGGAGGTTTGTAAACACTGAAGCTTTCTTT.